The clone carrying this TCR beta chain was detected only once. This entry belongs to a study of blood T cell repertoires in COVID-19. The protocol was immunoSEQ multiplex PCR, while the TCRdb copy is restricted to in-frame clones and leaves out a portion. The table includes more than 200,000 clones, approximately 80% detected once. V trimming: 6 bases; J trimming: 6 bases; junction bases outside the gene matches: 6. The length of the CDR3 is 14 residues. Germline CDR1 is ENHRY and CDR2 is SYGVKD. Specimen: peripheral blood. The chain couples TRBV10-3 to TRBJ1-5; 9 bases agree with TRBD1. This TCR was sampled from a woman older than 75 with COVID-19, enrolled during active disease. CDR3 loop: CAISPGQGIQPQHF. The CDR3 DNA sequence: TGTGCCATCAGCCCGGGACAGGGAATTCAGCCCCAGCATTTT.